Each of the 15 T cell receptor beta chains below was sequenced from the same sample in a study of shared clonotypes between healthy human individuals. Measured with immunoSEQ multiplex PCR; TCRdb has only the in-frame clones, and not every one. The data contain 660,000 or so clones, roughly 96% of them singletons. Positive CCR7 selection of CD45RO-negative cells yielded the naive CD8 cells, and terminally differentiated effector memory CD45RA+ cells were excluded. The sample was naive CD8+ T cells sorted from blood. The receptors stem from a woman aged 25 to 39 in good health.

The chain joins TRBV25-1 to TRBJ2-7; tentative D call: TRBD2 (5 bases). Germline V lookup: CDR1 MGHDK, CDR2 SYGVNS. The CDR3 runs to 13 residues. Trimming stripped 5 bases from V and 2 bases from J, with 10 bases between. This CDR3 is CASSYGGTYEQYF. The CDR3 region has the DNA TGTGCCAGCAGTTACGGAGGCACCTACGAGCAGTACTTC.

The rearrangement uses TRBV13 and TRBJ2-7; 7 bases fit TRBD1. The V gene end was trimmed by 3 bases and the J gene end by 6 bases; junction bases not matched to a gene: 8. The CDR3 covers 14 residues. Germline lookup yields CDR1 PRHDT and CDR2 FYEKMQ (reference sequence). This chain's CDR3 is CASSFYRGSGEQYF. Here the CDR3 DNA reads TGTGCCAGCAGCTTCTACAGGGGTTCGGGCGAGCAGTACTTC.

This chain joins TRBV7-8 and TRBJ1-1, with 8 bases fitting TRBD1. Per the germline V gene, CDR1 is SGHVS and CDR2 is FQNEAQ. The CDR3 extends over 14 amino acids. The trim removed 5 bases at V and 4 bases at J, leaving 6 bases unmatched. The CDR3 region is CASSLTGGGTEAFF. Written as DNA, the CDR3 is TGTGCCAGCAGCCTCACAGGGGGTGGCACTGAAGCTTTCTTT.

This chain links TRBV11-3 with TRBJ1-2; D might be TRBD1 (5 bases). V was shortened by 5 bases and J by 4 bases, with 17 bases between the two germline ends. Germline CDR1 SGHNT, CDR2 YENEEA. CDR3 length equals 15 residues. CDR3 coding DNA: TGTGCCAGCAGCCGCCGGGGGACGGCCCCCTATGGCTACACCTTC. Translated, it gives CASSRRGTAPYGYTF.

V gene TRBV4-1 combines with J gene TRBJ2-1; D remains unclear. The CDR3 totals 14 residues. Germline loops: CDR1 MGHRA, CDR2 YSYEKL. The V end lost 0 bases, the J end lost 10 bases, and 13 bases lay between the germline ends. The CDR3 sequence: CASSQEASGIEQFF. CDR3 DNA: TGCGCCAGCAGCCAAGAAGCATCAGGTATCGAGCAGTTCTTC.

V usage is TRBV25-1 and J usage is TRBJ2-1; TRBD1 or TRBD2 may be the D gene (5 bases each). V was shortened by 1 base and J by 9 bases, with 13 bases between the two germline ends. Per the germline V gene, CDR1 is MGHDK and CDR2 is SYGVNS. This CDR3 is built from 14 residues. As DNA, the CDR3 is TGTGCCAGCAGTGAATTACTAGATAGGGGTGAGCAGTTCTTC. Translated, it gives CASSELLDRGEQFF.

The V call is TRBV15, the J call TRBJ2-7, with D unclear. The germline V gene encodes CDR1 LNHNV and CDR2 YYDKDF (reference sequence). Deletions cut 0 bases from V and 5 bases from J, with 17 bases between. CDR3 length: 16 amino acids. CDR3 DNA sequence: TGTGCCACCAGCAGAGAGGAAGAGCCGCGGCGAGACGAGCAGTACTTC. This gives the protein CATSREEEPRRDEQYF.

The chain carries TRBV9 and TRBJ1-1; no firm D call. Germline CDR1 and CDR2: SGDLS and YYNGEE. The CDR3 totals 15 residues. V shed 2 bases and J shed 11 bases, with 22 bases lying between them. CDR3 in DNA: TGTGCCAGCAGCGTTGGTTTGACGCCCGGTGGCGGTGCTTTCTTT. It is translated as CASSVGLTPGGGAFF.

Comments on this clone: A read error may produce the germline difference seen at one junction end. This chain joins TRBV2 and TRBJ2-1; TRBD2 matches at 7 bases. The CDR3 spans 14 residues. Germline CDR1 is SNHLY and CDR2 is FYNNEI. CDR3 loop: CASREAGSYNEQFF. As DNA, the CDR3 is TGTGCCAGCAGGGAAGCGGGATCCTACAATGAGCAGTTCTTC.

The V gene is TRBV19, the J gene TRBJ2-5; 8 bases are a match to TRBD1. The J call may be mistaken, given a closer DNA end match to TRBJ2-7. CDR3 size: 14 residues. Per the germline V gene, CDR1 is LNHDA and CDR2 is SQIVND (reference sequence). DNA of the CDR3: TGTGCCAGTAGCCAAGGGACAGGAACCTACGAGCAGTACTTC. Its translation: CASSQGTGTYEQYF.

The chain combines TRBV28 with TRBJ1-5; 7 bases are a match to TRBD1. Germline lookup yields CDR1 MDHEN and CDR2 SYDVKM. This CDR3 comprises 17 residues. Unmatched junction bases numbered 8, after V lost 3 bases and J lost 0 bases. The CDR3, as DNA: TGTGCCAGCAGTTTGGTTGGGACAGCGTTTAGCAATCAGCCCCAGCATTTT. Protein sequence: CASSLVGTAFSNQPQHF.

The chain recombines TRBV29-1 with TRBJ2-5, with a tentative D call TRBD1 (7 bases). This CDR3 has 13 residues. CDR1 is SQVTM and CDR2 is ANQGSEA in the germline V gene. Trimming removed 7 bases at V and 5 bases at J, with 17 bases between. DNA of the CDR3: TGCAGCGCCCACAGGGGAGGTGGGGAGACCCAGTACTTC. Translation: CSAHRGGGETQYF.

The chain couples TRBV30 to TRBJ1-5; weak D call: TRBD1 (6 bases). The germline V gene encodes CDR1 GTSNPN and CDR2 SVGIG (reference sequence). The CDR3 covers 13 residues. The ends were cut back, 5 bases at V and 9 bases at J, with 17 bases in the middle. The CDR3 spells CAWPPRGVGPQHF. The CDR3 DNA is TGTGCCTGGCCACCTAGGGGGGTGGGGCCCCAGCATTTT.

Of note for this clone: The identical CDR3 is also encoded by other nucleotide sequences in the sample. The genes are TRBV7-9 and TRBJ2-7; D call uncertain. The length of the CDR3 is 14 residues. Germline loops: CDR1 SEHNR, CDR2 FQNEAQ (reference sequence). Trimming removed 1 base at V and 0 bases at J, with 7 bases between. In nucleotides, the CDR3 is TGTGCCAGCAGCTTAGACGGGCGCTCCTACGAGCAGTACTTC. This gives the protein CASSLDGRSYEQYF.

This clone is a singleton in its sample. The V call is TRBV5-1, the J call TRBJ2-7, with 10 bases lining up with TRBD1. Germline V lookup: CDR1 SGHRS, CDR2 YFSETQ. There are 14 residues in the CDR3. The V gene end was trimmed by 2 bases and the J gene end by 6 bases; junction bases not matched to a gene: 5. As DNA, the CDR3 is TGCGCCAGCAGCTTAACGACAGGGGGCAGCGAGCAGTACTTC. This codes for CASSLTTGGSEQYF.